Presented here are 8 T cell receptor beta chains from one specimen sequenced in a study of blood T cell repertoires in COVID-19. The table came from immunoSEQ multiplex PCR; TCRdb's copy has only in-frame clones and leaves some out. The sample records 150,000 to 200,000 clones, 84% being singletons. The specimen sequenced was peripheral blood. The receptor source for this set is a man younger than 35 with active or convalescent COVID-19.

The CDR3 spells CASSFRGTQGTGELFF. DNA of the CDR3: TGTGCCAGCAGCTTTCGGGGGACCCAAGGGACCGGGGAGCTGTTTTTT. The chain combines TRBV5-5 with TRBJ2-2, with a weak D call TRBD2 (6 bases). CDR3 length equals 16 residues. V lost 2 bases and J lost 5, with 16 bases in between. Germline V lookup: CDR1 SGHKS, CDR2 YYEKEE (reference sequence).

The rearrangement uses TRBV5-1 and TRBJ2-5; 8 bases map to TRBD1. The V gene's germline CDR1 is SGHRS and CDR2 YFSETQ. The CDR3 contains 15 residues. V lost 8 bases and J lost 0; bases outside the gene matches: 9. CDR3 coding DNA: TGCGCCAGTGGGCCTGACAGGGGCAACCAAGAGACCCAGTACTTC. Translating gives CASGPDRGNQETQYF. The variable domain in full, completed from reference TRBV5-1 and TRBJ2-5, reads KAGVTQTPRYLIKTRGQQVTLSCSPISGHRSVSWYQQTPGQGLQFLFEYFSETQRNKGNFPGRFSGRQFSNSRSEMNVSTLELGDSALYLCASGPDRGNQETQYFGPGTRLLVL.

The chain combines TRBV2 with TRBJ1-1; weak D call: TRBD1 (5 bases). V was shortened by 4 bases and J by 1 base, with 10 bases between the two germline ends. This CDR3 spans 14 amino acids. CDR1 is SNHLY and CDR2 is FYNNEI in the germline V gene. For the CDR3, the DNA is TGTGCCAGCAGTGCGGGGGTAAGGAACACTGAAGCTTTCTTT. Translating it yields CASSAGVRNTEAFF.

The chain joins TRBV11-3 to TRBJ2-1; tentative D call: TRBD2 (5 bases). Between the trimmed V and J ends, which lost 5 bases and 4 bases, there was a span of 12 bases. CDR3 size: 14 residues. Germline V gene data show CDR1 as SGHNT and CDR2 as YENEEA. CDR3 amino acids: CASSPSGVYNEQFF. CDR3 DNA: TGTGCCAGCAGCCCGAGCGGCGTATACAATGAGCAGTTCTTC. The full variable domain, its missing parts supplied by reference TRBV11-3 and TRBJ2-1, is EAGVVQSPRYKIIEKKQPVAFWCNPISGHNTLYWYLQNLGQGPELLIRYENEEAVDDSQLPKDRFSAERLKGVDSTLKIQPAELGDSAVYLCASSPSGVYNEQFFGPGTRLTVL.

On this clone: This sample includes further DNA sequences coding for the same CDR3. This chain uses TRBV19 with TRBJ1-1; TRBD1 aligns across 8 bases. The CDR3 totals 13 residues. CDR1 is LNHDA, CDR2 SQIVND, per germline (reference sequence). The V segment lost 3 bases and the J segment 3 bases; nucleotides outside the gene matches: 0. CDR3 region: CASSMDRDTEAFF. The CDR3 DNA sequence: TGTGCCAGTAGTATGGACAGGGACACTGAAGCTTTCTTT.

This clone has a single count. The rearrangement uses TRBV6-2 or TRBV6-3 and TRBJ1-4; a possible D gene is TRBD1 (6 bases). CDR1 MNHEY and CDR2 SVGEGT come from the germline V gene. V was shortened by 5 bases and J by 4 bases, with 14 bases between the two germline ends. The CDR3 totals 15 residues. The CDR3 protein is CASSTGRVDNEKLFF. In nucleotides, the CDR3 is TGTGCCAGCAGTACAGGGCGGGTCGATAATGAAAAACTGTTTTTT.

The V call is TRBV4-1, the J call TRBJ2-3, with D unclear. In germline, CDR1 is MGHRA, CDR2 YSYEKL. The CDR3 covers 13 residues. V gave up 0 bases and J gave up 4 bases, with 5 bases separating them. CDR3 residues: CASSQDVPDTQYF. The CDR3 coding sequence is TGCGCCAGCAGCCAAGACGTCCCAGATACGCAGTATTTT.

This CDR3 is CASSQAPWETQYF. The DNA of the CDR3 is TGCGCCAGCAGCCAGGCCCCCTGGGAGACCCAGTACTTC. The genes are TRBV4-3 and TRBJ2-5; the D is unclear. This CDR3 region has 13 residues. Trimming shortened V by 3 bases and J by 5 bases, and 10 bases separated the two germline ends. From germline, CDR1 is LGHNA and CDR2 YSLEER.